These 19 T cell receptor beta chains originate from one sample sequenced in a study of blood T cell repertoires in COVID-19. Assay: immunoSEQ multiplex PCR; the TCRdb copy retains only in-frame clones and omits some. This sample carries about 160,000 clones, over 70% of them seen once, and the ten largest clones take 2.5% to 3%. The specimen was peripheral blood. These receptors were collected from a man in his 70s with acute or convalescent COVID-19.

The chain has TRBV27 and TRBJ1-2; unclear D gene. The germline V gene encodes CDR1 MNHEY and CDR2 SMNVEV (reference sequence). This CDR3 spans 13 amino acids. V was shortened by 5 bases and J by 7 bases, with 14 bases between the two germline ends. CDR3 region: CASSKSAGLGYTF. DNA of the CDR3: TGTGCCAGCAGTAAGTCTGCGGGCCTTGGCTACACCTTC.

The V call is TRBV24-1, the J call TRBJ1-2; unclear D gene. Trimming took off 2 bases at V and 8 bases at J, with 5 bases between the two ends. Per germline, CDR1 KGHDR and CDR2 SFDVKD. The CDR3 is 11 residues long. CDR3 nucleotide sequence: TGTGCCACCAGTGATTCTGAGGGCTACACCTTC. This codes for CATSDSEGYTF.

This clone was seen only once. This chain links TRBV7-9 with TRBJ1-4; 7 bases fit TRBD1. The ends lost 5 bases at V and 3 bases at J; junction bases unmatched: 6. This CDR3 contains 15 residues. Germline V lookup: CDR1 SEHNR, CDR2 FQNEAQ (reference sequence). The CDR3 DNA follows: TGTGCCAGCAGCAGAGCACAGGGGTCTAATGAAAAACTGTTTTTT. Its protein is CASSRAQGSNEKLFF.

The rearrangement uses TRBV6-5 and TRBJ2-7; TRBD1 matches 10 bases. V lost 6 bases, J lost 6 bases, and 11 bases stayed unmatched. CDR1 and CDR2 (germline): MNHEY, SVGAGI. This CDR3 has 15 residues. CDR3 sequence (DNA): TGTGCCAGCAGCGCCGGGACAGGGGCCCGGGGCGAGCAGTACTTC. As protein: CASSAGTGARGEQYF.

This clone was counted a few times. The J gene is TRBJ1-1, the V gene TRBV11-3; maybe TRBD1 (5 bases). This CDR3 region has 13 residues. The germline V and J ends were trimmed by 1 base and 5 bases, with 8 bases remaining between them. Germline V gene sequence: CDR1 SGHNT, CDR2 YENEEA. CDR3 residues: CASSLAGLTEAFF. As DNA, the CDR3 is TGTGCCAGCAGCTTAGCAGGGCTGACTGAAGCTTTCTTT.

The rearrangement joins TRBV6-5 to TRBJ2-2; maybe TRBD2 (7 bases). Trimming left V 6 bases short and J 6 bases short, with 17 bases between. Germline assignment: CDR1 MNHEY and CDR2 SVGAGI. The CDR3 extends over 15 amino acids. The CDR3 loop is CASSYREGSAGELFF. CDR3 sequence (DNA): TGTGCCAGCAGCTACAGGGAGGGTAGCGCCGGGGAGCTGTTTTTT.

This chain links TRBV19 with TRBJ2-7; 13 bases match TRBD2. The CDR3 has 15 residues. CDR1 is LNHDA and CDR2 is SQIVND in the germline V gene (reference sequence). V lost 3 bases, J lost 2 bases, and 1 base stayed unmatched. The CDR3: CASSIGLAGAYEQYF. The CDR3 nucleotides read TGTGCCAGTAGTATCGGACTAGCGGGGGCCTACGAGCAGTACTTC.

This clone was seen a single time. The gene calls are TRBV5-1 and TRBJ1-2, with D maybe TRBD1 (6 bases). This CDR3 spans 14 amino acids. Trimming took 1 base from V and 11 from J, leaving 18 bases between them. From germline, CDR1 is SGHRS and CDR2 YFSETQ. CDR3 bases: TGCGCCAGCAGCTTGAGGATTGGGCAGGGGCCATACACCTTC. Translated: CASSLRIGQGPYTF.

This chain uses TRBV7-2 with TRBJ1-5, with D possibly matching TRBD1 (6 bases). V was trimmed by 1 base and J by 4 bases, leaving 11 bases between them. Germline CDR1 and CDR2: SGHTA and FQGNSA. This CDR3 spans 15 amino acids. The CDR3 is CASSLEGGGNQPQHF. The CDR3 DNA sequence: TGTGCCAGCAGCTTAGAAGGGGGGGGTAATCAGCCCCAGCATTTT.

The chain couples TRBV6-5 to TRBJ2-5; TRBD1 matches at 9 bases. The germline CDR1 and CDR2 sequences are MNHEY and SVGAGI. The CDR3 loop spans 14 amino acids. The V gene end was trimmed by 2 bases and the J gene end by 6 bases; junction bases not matched to a gene: 4. The CDR3 DNA reads as TGTGCCAGCAGTTACGGACAGGGGACGCAGACCCAGTACTTC. It specifies CASSYGQGTQTQYF.

The chain uses TRBV11-3 and TRBJ1-6; 8 bases are a match to TRBD1. Germline CDR1 reads SGHNT; CDR2 reads YENEEA. The junction had 1 base not matched to a gene; V was cut back by 0 bases and J by 6 bases. The CDR3 contains 15 residues. The CDR3 reads CASSLEQGGNSPLHF. The CDR3 DNA follows: TGTGCCAGCAGCTTAGAACAGGGGGGTAATTCACCCCTCCACTTT. Based on the CDR3 plus reference TRBV11-3 and TRBJ1-6, the full variable domain is EAGVVQSPRYKIIEKKQPVAFWCNPISGHNTLYWYLQNLGQGPELLIRYENEEAVDDSQLPKDRFSAERLKGVDSTLKIQPAELGDSAVYLCASSLEQGGNSPLHFGNGTRLTVT.

V and J are TRBV7-6 and TRBJ2-2, with a possible D match to TRBD1 (6 bases). CDR3 length: 13 residues. Germline lookup yields CDR1 SGHVS and CDR2 FNYEAQ. V was cut by 2 bases and J by 7 bases, with 8 bases left in between. Written as DNA, the CDR3 is TGTGCCAGCAGCTTATCGGGACACGGGGAGCTGTTTTTT. Protein: CASSLSGHGELFF.

The V call is TRBV29-1, the J call TRBJ1-5; D remains ambiguous. CDR3 length equals 12 residues. Germline CDR1 is SQVTM and CDR2 is ANQGSEA. Trimming removed 4 bases from V and 0 bases from J, with 4 bases in between. This CDR3 reads CSVAGSNQPQHF. The CDR3 DNA sequence: TGCAGCGTTGCAGGTAGCAATCAGCCCCAGCATTTT.

In regard to this clone: Other DNA sequences of this sample code for an identical CDR3. The chain recombines TRBV12-5 with TRBJ1-1; D not resolved. The CDR3 has 11 residues. CDR1 is LGHNT and CDR2 is FRNRAP in the germline V gene. V lost 7 bases to trimming and J lost 2 bases, with 5 bases between them. CDR3 nucleotide sequence: TGTGCTAGTGCAGTAAACACTGAAGCTTTCTTT. This gives the protein CASAVNTEAFF.

The V gene is TRBV12-3 or TRBV12-4, the J gene TRBJ1-1; a possible D gene is TRBD1 (6 bases). This CDR3 region has 13 residues. The germline V and J ends were trimmed by 5 bases and 5 bases, with 12 bases remaining between them. CDR3 sequence reads: CASSSRGQTEAFF. As DNA, the CDR3 is TGTGCCAGCAGTAGCAGGGGTCAAACTGAAGCTTTCTTT.

This sequence joins TRBV10-3 and TRBJ1-1; 12 bases agree with TRBD1. The CDR3 covers 16 residues. V shed 9 bases, J shed 2 bases, and the junction held 10 bases outside the gene matches. Germline V gene lookup returns CDR1 ENHRY and CDR2 SYGVKD. Written as DNA, the CDR3 is TGTGCCATAAGACCCGGGACAGGGGGCCTCAACACTGAAGCTTTCTTT. Encoded protein: CAIRPGTGGLNTEAFF.

This clone was counted a few times. The chain is built from TRBV5-1 and TRBJ2-7; 12 bases agree with TRBD2. The V gene's germline CDR1 is SGHRS and CDR2 YFSETQ. Trimming removed 2 bases from V and 7 bases from J; junction bases left unmatched: 13. This CDR3 contains 17 residues. CDR3 loop: CASSFETSGSRYMEQYF. CDR3 DNA sequence: TGCGCCAGCAGCTTCGAGACTAGCGGGAGCCGGTATATGGAGCAGTACTTC. Supplemented by reference TRBV5-1 and TRBJ2-7, the full variable domain reads KAGVTQTPRYLIKTRGQQVTLSCSPISGHRSVSWYQQTPGQGLQFLFEYFSETQRNKGNFPGRFSGRQFSNSRSEMNVSTLELGDSALYLCASSFETSGSRYMEQYFGPGTRLTVT.

The rearrangement links TRBV19 to TRBJ2-1, with D perhaps matching TRBD2 (6 bases). V lost 1 base to trimming and J lost 3 bases, with 7 bases between them. Germline V lookup: CDR1 LNHDA, CDR2 SQIVND (reference sequence). The CDR3 is 14 amino acids. CDR3 region: CASSIAGDYNEQFF. CDR3 coding DNA: TGTGCCAGTAGTATAGCGGGGGACTACAATGAGCAGTTCTTC. The full variable domain, in which reference TRBV19 and TRBJ2-1 provide the parts outside the CDR3, is DGGITQSPKYLFRKEGQNVTLSCEQNLNHDAMYWYRQDPGQGLRLIYYSQIVNDFQKGDIAEGYSVSREKKESFPLTVTSAQKNPTAFYLCASSIAGDYNEQFFGPGTRLTVL.

The chain uses TRBV7-2 and TRBJ2-7; 12 bases line up with TRBD2. Germline lookup yields CDR1 SGHTA and CDR2 FQGNSA. The ends lost 2 bases at V and 9 bases at J; junction bases unmatched: 8. The CDR3 runs to 15 residues. CDR3 residues: CASSLLLAGGPGQYF. The CDR3, as DNA: TGTGCCAGCAGCTTACTTCTAGCGGGAGGGCCGGGGCAGTACTTC.